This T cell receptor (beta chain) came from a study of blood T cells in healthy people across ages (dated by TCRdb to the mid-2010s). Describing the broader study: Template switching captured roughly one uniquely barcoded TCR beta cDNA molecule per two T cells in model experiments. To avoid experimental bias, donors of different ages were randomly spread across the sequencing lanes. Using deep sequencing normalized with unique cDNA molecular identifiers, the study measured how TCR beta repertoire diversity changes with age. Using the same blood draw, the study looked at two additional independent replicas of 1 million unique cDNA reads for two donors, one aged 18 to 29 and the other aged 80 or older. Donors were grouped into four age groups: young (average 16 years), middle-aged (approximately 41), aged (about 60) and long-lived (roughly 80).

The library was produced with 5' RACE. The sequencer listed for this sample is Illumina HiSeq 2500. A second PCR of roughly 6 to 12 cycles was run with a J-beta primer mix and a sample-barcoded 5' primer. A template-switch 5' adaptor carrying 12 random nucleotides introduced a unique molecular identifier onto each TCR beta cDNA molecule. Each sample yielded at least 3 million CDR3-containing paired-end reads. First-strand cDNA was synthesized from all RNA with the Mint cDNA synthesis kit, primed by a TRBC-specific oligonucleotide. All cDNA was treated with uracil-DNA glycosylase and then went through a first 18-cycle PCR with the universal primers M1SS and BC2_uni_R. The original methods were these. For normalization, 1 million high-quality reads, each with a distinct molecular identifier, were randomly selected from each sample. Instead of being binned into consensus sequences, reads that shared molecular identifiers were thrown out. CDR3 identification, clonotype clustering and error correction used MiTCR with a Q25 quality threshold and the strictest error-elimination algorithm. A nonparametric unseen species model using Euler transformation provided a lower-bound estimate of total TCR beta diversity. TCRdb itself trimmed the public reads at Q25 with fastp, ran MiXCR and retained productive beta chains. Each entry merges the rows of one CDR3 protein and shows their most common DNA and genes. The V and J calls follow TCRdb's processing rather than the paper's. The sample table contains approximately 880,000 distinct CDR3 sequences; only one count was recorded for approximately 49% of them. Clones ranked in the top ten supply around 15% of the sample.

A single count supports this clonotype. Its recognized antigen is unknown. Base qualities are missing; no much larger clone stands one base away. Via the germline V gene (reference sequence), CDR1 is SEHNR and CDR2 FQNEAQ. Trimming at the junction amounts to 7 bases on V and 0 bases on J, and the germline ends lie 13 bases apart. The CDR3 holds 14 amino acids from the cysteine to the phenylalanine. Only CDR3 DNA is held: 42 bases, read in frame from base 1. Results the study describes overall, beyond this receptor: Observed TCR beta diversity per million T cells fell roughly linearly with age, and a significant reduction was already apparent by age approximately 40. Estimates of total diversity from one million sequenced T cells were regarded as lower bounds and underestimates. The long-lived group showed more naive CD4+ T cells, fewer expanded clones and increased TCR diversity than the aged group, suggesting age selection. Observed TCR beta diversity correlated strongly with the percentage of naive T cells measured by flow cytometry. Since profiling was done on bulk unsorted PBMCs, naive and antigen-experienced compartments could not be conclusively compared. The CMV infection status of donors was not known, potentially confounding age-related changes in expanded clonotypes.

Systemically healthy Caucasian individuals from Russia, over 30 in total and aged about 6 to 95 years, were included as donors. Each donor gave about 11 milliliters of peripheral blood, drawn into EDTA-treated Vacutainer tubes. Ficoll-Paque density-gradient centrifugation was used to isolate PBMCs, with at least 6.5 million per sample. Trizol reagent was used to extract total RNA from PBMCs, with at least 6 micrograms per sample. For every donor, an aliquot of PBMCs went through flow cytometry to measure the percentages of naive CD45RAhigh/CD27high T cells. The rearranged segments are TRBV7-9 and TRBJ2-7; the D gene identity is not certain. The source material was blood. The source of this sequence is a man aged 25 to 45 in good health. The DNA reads TGTGCCAGCAACCACGGGCGGAGCTCCTACGAGCAGTACTTC. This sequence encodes CASNHGRSSYEQYF.